A single sample gave rise to the 28 T cell receptor beta chains below, sequenced in a study of regulatory T cells in long-lasting Graves disease. The TCR beta library used iRepertoire HTBI primers with Arm-PCR amplification of CDR3. TCRdb passed the multiplex PCR reads through MiXCR, listing each CDR3 protein once. Counted here are fewer than 400,000 distinct CDR3 sequences, around a fifth occurring once; the ten biggest clones make up just under 30%. Regarding time point: persistent/refractory GD, antithyroid drugs over 5 years with positive TRAb. With RNA extracted from PBMCs as input, the TCR library was made. The sequenced sample was peripheral blood mononuclear cells (PBMCs), obtained when the disease was refractory, from a patient treated with antithyroid drugs. The receptors here all came from a female donor with Graves disease.

This clonotype was seen many times. This chain joins TRBV12-3 or TRBV12-4 and TRBJ1-1, with D perhaps matching TRBD1 (5 bases). The CDR3 runs to 13 residues. V gave up 6 bases and J gave up 0 bases, with 8 bases separating them. CDR3 residues: CASRGRVNTEAFF. The CDR3 region has the DNA TGTGCCAGCAGGGGACGGGTGAACACTGAAGCTTTCTTT.

This clonotype showed up many times. V is TRBV7-9 and J is TRBJ2-5, with 14 nucleotides matching TRBD2. Losses at the gene ends were 3 bases for V and 5 bases for J; bases not matched to a gene: 8. This CDR3 comprises 17 residues. CDR1 and CDR2 from the germline V gene are SEHNR and FQNEAQ (reference sequence). In nucleotides, the CDR3 is TGTGCCAGCAGCTTTGGGACTAGCGGGGGACCCCACGAGACCCAGTACTTC. It encodes CASSFGTSGGPHETQYF.

About this clonotype itself: A much larger clonotype is one base distant, so this may be a read error. The rearrangement joins TRBV6-5 to TRBJ1-2; D ambiguous. Deletions cut 2 bases from V and 3 bases from J, with 10 bases between. CDR1 is MNHEY, CDR2 SVGAGI, per germline. The CDR3 is made up of 14 amino acids. The CDR3, as DNA: TGTGCCAGCAGTTACGGTAGACTAGACTATGGCTACACCTTC. It codes for CASSYGRLDYGYTF.

The chain carries TRBV27 and TRBJ1-2, with 7 bases matching TRBD1. Germline loops: CDR1 MNHEY, CDR2 SMNVEV (reference sequence). CDR3 size: 18 residues. V shed 6 bases and J 3 bases; nucleotides not matched to a gene: 19. Written as DNA, the CDR3 is TGTGCCAGCAGACCAAAACTTATTAAAACAGGGGCCGACTATGGCTACACCTTC. This sequence encodes CASRPKLIKTGADYGYTF.

There are a few counts of this clonotype. V gene TRBV28 combines with J gene TRBJ2-6, with a weak D call TRBD1 (6 bases). The CDR3 length is 18 residues. Germline V gene data show CDR1 as MDHEN and CDR2 as SYDVKM. The ends were cut back, 10 bases at V and 3 bases at J, with 25 bases in the middle. The CDR3 here is CAILHQGRSPDGANVLTF. In DNA form, the CDR3 reads TGTGCCATCCTTCATCAGGGGCGCAGCCCCGATGGGGCCAACGTCCTGACTTTC.

This clonotype was counted many times. The chain couples TRBV28 to TRBJ1-4; possible D gene TRBD1, 6 bases. This CDR3 contains 13 residues. From germline, CDR1 is MDHEN and CDR2 SYDVKM. V was clipped by 5 bases and J by 6 bases, with 10 bases between them. The CDR3 is CASSGGLYEKLFF. The CDR3 DNA is TGTGCCAGCAGTGGGGGGCTCTATGAAAAACTGTTTTTT. Together with reference TRBV28 and TRBJ1-4, the CDR3 gives the full variable domain: DVKVTQSSRYLVKRTGEKVFLECVQDMDHENMFWYRQDPGLGLRLIYFSYDVKMKEKGDIPEGYSVSREKKERFSLILESASTNQTSMYLCASSGGLYEKLFFGSGTQLSVL.

V gene TRBV18 combines with J gene TRBJ2-4; D is possibly TRBD1 (6 bases). V was trimmed by 2 bases and J by 12 bases, leaving 11 bases between them. The CDR3 spans 12 residues. Germline values: CDR1 KGHSH, CDR2 LQKENI. In nucleotides, the CDR3 is TGTGCCAGCTCACCAATACAGGGTAATCAGTACTTC. Its translation is CASSPIQGNQYF.

Concerning this clonotype itself: This may be a read error: a much more frequent sequence differs by one nucleotide. The final CDR3 position lacks the conserved phenylalanine or tryptophan, pointing to a likely read error. The gene calls are TRBV7-9 and TRBJ1-4; TRBD1 aligns across 9 bases. This CDR3 contains 14 residues. After removal of 5 bases from V and 8 bases from J, the junction contained 6 bases not matched to a gene. Germline-derived CDR1 and CDR2 are SEHNR and FQNEAQ (reference sequence). The CDR3 sequence is CASSRGTGREKLFL. DNA of the CDR3: TGTGCCAGCAGCCGAGGGACAGGGAGAGAAAAACTGTTTCTT.

This clonotype was counted between two and nine times. The CDR3 spells CASSLPRGRYYTF. The CDR3 nucleotides are TGTGCCAGCAGCCTGCCCCGAGGCAGATACTACACCTTC. The chain joins TRBV7-9 to TRBJ1-2, with no clear D. V was shortened by 5 bases and J by 10 bases, with 17 bases between the two germline ends. The CDR3 contains 13 residues. Germline CDR1 reads SEHNR; CDR2 reads FQNEAQ (reference sequence).

In its sample, this clonotype was seen a few times. Germline is not matched at one junction end, which may reflect a read error. This chain connects TRBV18 to TRBJ2-1; 8 nucleotides align to TRBD2. The CDR3 covers 13 residues. The germline V gene encodes CDR1 KGHSH and CDR2 LQKENI. The CDR3 DNA follows: TGTGCCAGTTCACTCTTAGCGGGGAATGAGCAGTTCTTC. Amino acids: CASSLLAGNEQFF.

Of note for this clonotype: Just one base apart from a much larger clone, this may be a read error. The chain links TRBV6-1 to TRBJ1-2; D gene unclear. The CDR3 sequence is 11 residues long. Trimming shortened V by 5 bases and J by 7 bases, and 8 bases separated the two germline ends. Germline CDR1 reads MNHNS; CDR2 reads SASEGT. CDR3 DNA sequence: TGTGCCAGCAGTAGGGTCGGTGGCTACACCTTC. Its protein is CASSRVGGYTF.

The rearrangement joins TRBV24-1 to TRBJ1-3, with 7 bases identical to TRBD1. This CDR3 has 19 residues. J gave up 0 bases and V 7 bases, and 17 bases lay outside the gene matches. From germline, CDR1 is KGHDR and CDR2 SFDVKD. Written as DNA, the CDR3 is TGTGCCACCAGAGATCCCCGACAGGGTTCCGTCCTCTCTGGAAACACCATATATTTT. This translates into CATRDPRQGSVLSGNTIYF.

Turning to this clonotype: Its ends do not fully match the called genes, so a read error is possible. The chain combines TRBV2 with TRBJ2-3; TRBD2 agrees at 9 bases. Per the germline V gene, CDR1 is SNHLY and CDR2 is FYNNEI. The CDR3 spans 13 residues. For the CDR3, the DNA is TGTGCCGGTACTAGCGGGCTGGACGATACGCACTATTTT. Translating it yields CAGTSGLDDTHYF. Complete variable domain (other parts from reference TRBV2 and TRBJ2-3): EPEVTQTPSHQVTQMGQEVILRCVPISNHLYFYWYRQILGQKVEFLVSFYNNEISEKSEIFDDQFSVERPDGSNFTLKIRSTKLEDSAMYFCAGTSGLDDTHYFGPGTRLTVL.

The V call is TRBV6-1, the J call TRBJ1-6; TRBD1 agrees at 9 bases. Germline lookup yields CDR1 MNHNS and CDR2 SASEGT. This CDR3 has 14 residues. Trimming at V came to 1 base and at J to 10 bases, leaving 2 bases not matched to a gene. The CDR3, as DNA: TGTGCCAGCAGTGAAGGGACAGGGGACTCACCCCTCCACTTT. Protein: CASSEGTGDSPLHF.

This clonotype was counted only a few times. The chain is built from TRBV19 and TRBJ2-5; TRBD1 is a possible D gene (6 bases). The V end lost 4 bases, the J end lost 5 bases, and 14 bases lay between the germline ends. The germline V gene has CDR1 LNHDA and CDR2 SQIVND (reference sequence). CDR3 length: 14 amino acids. CDR3 in amino acids: CASSRRGSGETQYF. The CDR3 DNA reads as TGTGCCAGTAGTAGAAGGGGGTCGGGGGAGACCCAGTACTTC.

The table lists this clonotype with many counts. The rearrangement joins TRBV18 to TRBJ2-5, with D tentatively TRBD1 (5 bases). This CDR3 spans 13 amino acids. CDR1 and CDR2 from the germline V gene are KGHSH and LQKENI. V was cut by 0 bases and J by 5 bases, with 7 bases left in between. CDR3 DNA: TGTGCCAGCTCACCACCAGGGGTGGAGACCCAGTACTTC. This encodes CASSPPGVETQYF.

The chain has TRBV15 and TRBJ1-5, with D unresolved. Germline V lookup: CDR1 LNHNV, CDR2 YYDKDF (reference sequence). The CDR3 runs 18 residues. The V end lost 2 bases, the J end lost 0 bases, and 17 bases lay between the germline ends. CDR3 in DNA: TGTGCCACCAGCAGAAACCGCCTCCTGACGGATAGCAATCAGCCCCAGCATTTT. Translation gives CATSRNRLLTDSNQPQHF.

This clonotype came up many times. This rearrangement joins TRBV20-1 to TRBJ2-5, with TRBD1 matching over 7 bases. This CDR3 comprises 15 residues. The junction had 10 bases not matched to a gene; V was cut back by 6 bases and J by 0 bases. CDR1 is DFQATT, CDR2 SNEGSKA, per germline (reference sequence). CDR3 residues: CSARPQGTHQETQYF. For the CDR3, the DNA is TGCAGTGCCCGACCACAGGGGACCCACCAAGAGACCCAGTACTTC.

This clonotype was detected only a few times. This chain uses TRBV2 with TRBJ2-3, with 8 bases fitting TRBD1. CDR3 length: 19 residues. After removal of 2 bases from V and 0 bases from J, the junction contained 13 bases not matched to a gene. Germline V gene data show CDR1 as SNHLY and CDR2 as FYNNEI. The CDR3 DNA sequence: TGTGCCAGCAGTGAACACTTCAGGACAGGGATCATTAGCACAGATACGCAGTATTTT. Encoded protein: CASSEHFRTGIISTDTQYF.

In this sample, this clonotype turned up many times. The rearrangement joins TRBV24-1 to TRBJ2-7; 13 bases align to TRBD2. This CDR3 is built from 16 residues. Germline CDR1 is KGHDR and CDR2 is SFDVKD. After removal of 2 bases from V and 6 bases from J, the junction contained 6 bases not matched to a gene. CDR3 sequence (DNA): TGTGCCACCAGTGATTCAGGGACTAGCGGGATCGGCGAGCAGTACTTC. Amino acid sequence: CATSDSGTSGIGEQYF.

J is TRBJ1-2 and V is TRBV27, with D possibly being TRBD1 (5 bases). The V gene lost 3 bases and the J gene lost 0 bases, with 11 bases spanning the gap. The germline gives CDR1 MNHEY, CDR2 SMNVEV (reference sequence). This CDR3 comprises 15 residues. CDR3 sequence: CASSLRTPTNYGYTF. CDR3 in DNA: TGTGCCAGCAGTTTGAGGACACCGACTAACTATGGCTACACCTTC.

The table lists this clonotype with many counts. The chain combines TRBV6-5 with TRBJ1-1; D unclear. V lost 0 bases and J 0 bases, leaving 5 bases between the germline ends. Germline V gene lookup returns CDR1 MNHEY and CDR2 SVGAGI. CDR3 length: 14 residues. The DNA for the CDR3 is TGTGCCAGCAGTTACTCGGTCATGAACACTGAAGCTTTCTTT. This sequence encodes CASSYSVMNTEAFF.

The V gene is TRBV5-1, the J gene TRBJ2-2; 7 bases agree with TRBD2. Germline V gene sequence: CDR1 SGHRS, CDR2 YFSETQ. The CDR3 consists of 21 residues. J lost 0 bases, V lost 3 bases, and 20 bases had no gene match. The CDR3 DNA reads TGCGCCAGCAGCTCCCCCCCCGAGCGGGAAAGCCTCATTGCGAACACCGGGGAGCTGTTTTTT. Its protein product is CASSSPPERESLIANTGELFF.

This clonotype was recorded a few times. This chain uses TRBV19 with TRBJ1-6; D may be TRBD1 (6 bases). The CDR3 is made up of 16 amino acids. In germline, CDR1 is LNHDA, CDR2 SQIVND (reference sequence). V lost 0 bases and J 9 bases, leaving 15 bases between the germline ends. The CDR3 sequence: CASSIDLGQKSSPLHF. In DNA, the CDR3 is TGTGCCAGTAGTATAGATTTAGGACAGAAGAGTTCACCCCTCCACTTT.

The chain recombines TRBV10-3 with TRBJ2-3; TRBD2 matches 7 bases. Germline V gives CDR1 ENHRY, CDR2 SYGVKD. V shed 8 bases, J shed 6 bases, and the junction held 11 bases outside the gene matches. The CDR3 runs to 14 residues. DNA of the CDR3: TGTGCCATCCGCCGGGACGGGGAGGGGGATACGCAGTATTTT. Its protein product is CAIRRDGEGDTQYF.

In its sample, this clonotype was seen many times. The chain links TRBV12-3 or TRBV12-4 to TRBJ1-6; TRBD1 aligns across 7 bases. CDR3 length equals 14 residues. V lost 6 bases to trimming and J lost 10 bases; unmatched junction nucleotides: 9. DNA of the CDR3: TGTGCCAGCAGACAAACAGGGGTTGGCTCACCCCTCCACTTT. It encodes CASRQTGVGSPLHF.

This clonotype was recorded at least ten times. The CDR3 bases are TGTGCCAGCAGCTTAACGGACACTGAAGCTTTCTTT. Translated, it gives CASSLTDTEAFF. This chain uses TRBV7-9 with TRBJ1-1; no firm D call. This CDR3 region has 12 residues. Trimming removed 2 bases at V and 3 bases at J, with 4 bases between. Germline V lookup: CDR1 SEHNR, CDR2 FQNEAQ (reference sequence).

Many counts were recorded for this clonotype. This CDR3 is CASSSVGRSANTGELFF. The CDR3 bases are TGTGCCAGCAGCTCTGTCGGCAGGTCCGCGAACACCGGGGAGCTGTTTTTT. This chain connects TRBV11-2 to TRBJ2-2; D not certain. CDR3 length: 17 residues. Germline assignment: CDR1 SGHAT and CDR2 FQNNGV. The ends were cut back, 4 bases at V and 0 bases at J, with 15 bases in the middle.